This T cell receptor (beta chain) was obtained from a study of T cells in tuberculosis. Whole-study results and caveats: T cells binding CD1B-GMM tetramer weakly possibly escaped the sort.

Clones were sequenced by immunoSEQ multiplex PCR, and TCRdb holds only the in-frame ones, with some missing. The sample lists roughly 60,000 clones, around 81% seen once, with more than 10% in the top ten. Thawed, overnight-rested PBMC were stained with GMM-loaded CD1B tetramer, viability dye and anti-CD3, then sorted. CD1B tetramers were loaded with Rhodococcus equi-derived C32 glucose monomycolate. Tetramer-sorted PBMC had been CD14 monocyte-depleted before freezing. Trimming at V came to 5 bases and at J to 2 bases, leaving 0 bases not matched to a gene. CDR1 and CDR2 from the germline V gene are MNHEY and SMNVEV (reference sequence). The CDR3 sequence is 13 residues long.

The sequencing input was CD1b-GMM tetramer-negative cells sorted from PBMCs. The rearrangement links TRBV27 to TRBJ2-1, with 7 bases lining up with TRBD1. This TCR derives from an adult woman with latent tuberculosis. The CDR3 DNA is TGTGCCAGCAGTGGGACAGCCTACAATGAGCAGTTCTTC. It codes for CASSGTAYNEQFF.